These 19 T cell receptor beta chains originate from one sample sequenced in a study of T-cell reconstitution after alpha-beta-depleted transplantation in children listed by TCRdb under 2016. Library prep was done by PCR. Reads for this sample came from an Illumina HiSeq 2500. Molecular barcoding was employed in the preparation of TCR libraries, with unique molecular identifiers being used to normalize TCRbeta repertoire quantification. TCRdb handled the public reads itself, with Q25 trimming in fastp and clone calling in MiXCR, and kept productive beta chains. When rows share a CDR3 protein, they turn into one entry using the most common DNA and genes. The sample table lists 350,000 to 450,000 distinct CDR3 sequences, roughly 22% of them with a count of one. The ten largest clones represent 3% to 4.5% of the sample. The material was PBMCs from the stem cell graft donor, obtained from the stem cell graft. The source is a human donor who donated a stem cell graft to a child with acute myeloid leukemia.

This clonotype has a handful of counts. The chain is built from TRBV7-9 and TRBJ2-1; D gene unclear. The germline V and J ends were trimmed by 6 bases and 8 bases, with 14 bases remaining between them. The CDR3 has 13 residues. In germline, CDR1 is SEHNR, CDR2 FQNEAQ (reference sequence). The CDR3 is CASRQVVTDEQFF. The CDR3 DNA sequence: TGTGCCAGCAGGCAGGTTGTGACGGATGAGCAGTTCTTC.

Ten or more counts support this clonotype. The chain has TRBV20-1 and TRBJ1-1; D is unclear. The CDR3 length is 13 residues. Germline V gene sequence: CDR1 DFQATT, CDR2 SNEGSKA (reference sequence). The V end lost 1 base, the J end lost 1 base, and 7 bases lay between the germline ends. The CDR3 sequence: CSARGTGNTEAFF. The CDR3 bases are TGCAGTGCTAGAGGGACGGGGAACACTGAAGCTTTCTTT.

In its sample, this clonotype was seen a few times. The chain couples TRBV7-8 to TRBJ2-7; 7 bases agree with TRBD1. The CDR3 covers 15 residues. From germline, CDR1 is SGHVS and CDR2 FQNEAQ. Trimming took 5 bases from V and 3 from J; bases not matched to a gene: 10. CDR3 nucleotides: TGTGCCAGCAGCCTGACCCTACAGGGGAGCTACGAGCAGTACTTC. The encoded protein is CASSLTLQGSYEQYF.

This clonotype was recorded at least ten times. This chain joins TRBV20-1 and TRBJ2-7; TRBD1 aligns across 8 bases. The trim removed 5 bases at V and 3 bases at J, leaving 6 bases unmatched. Germline V gene data show CDR1 as DFQATT and CDR2 as SNEGSKA (reference sequence). This CDR3 comprises 13 residues. Here the CDR3 DNA reads TGCAGTGCTCCCTCGGGACAGGACTACGAGCAGTACTTC. Translated, it gives CSAPSGQDYEQYF.

This chain connects TRBV12-3 or TRBV12-4 to TRBJ2-3, with 7 nucleotides matching TRBD1. The CDR3 contains 13 residues. V lost 5 bases and J lost 4; bases outside the gene matches: 3. This chain's CDR3 is CASSRQGADTQYF. The CDR3 DNA reads as TGTGCCAGCAGTAGACAGGGCGCAGATACGCAGTATTTT.

This chain connects TRBV12-3 or TRBV12-4 to TRBJ2-7; D not certain. The CDR3 length is 14 residues. Between the trimmed V and J ends, which lost 6 bases and 6 bases, there was a span of 18 bases. The CDR3 nucleotides are TGTGCCAGCAGCCCTCTCACCAGTTTAGGCGAGCAGTACTTC. It yields the protein CASSPLTSLGEQYF.

This clonotype was seen only a few times. The chain recombines TRBV29-1 with TRBJ1-1, with D possibly matching TRBD1 (6 bases). The CDR3 spans 15 residues. Trimming stripped 0 bases from V and 4 bases from J, with 15 bases between. Germline CDR1 reads SQVTM; CDR2 reads ANQGSEA. This CDR3 is CSVEDTPGAGTEAFF. CDR3 nucleotide sequence: TGCAGCGTTGAAGATACGCCAGGGGCAGGCACTGAAGCTTTCTTT. The full variable domain, completed using reference TRBV29-1 and TRBJ1-1, is SAVISQKPSRDICQRGTSLTIQCQVDSQVTMMFWYRQQPGQSLTLIATANQGSEATYESGFVIDKFPISRPNLTFSTLTVSNMSPEDSSIYLCSVEDTPGAGTEAFFGQGTRLTVV.

V and J are TRBV7-8 and TRBJ2-7; TRBD1 might be the D (5 bases). Germline V gives CDR1 SGHVS, CDR2 FQNEAQ. This CDR3 spans 17 amino acids. V lost 1 base, J lost 6 bases, and 22 bases lay in between. CDR3 in DNA: TGTGCCAGCAGCTTAGTTATACAGGCCTTATCCGTTTCCGAGCAGTACTTC. The encoded protein is CASSLVIQALSVSEQYF.

The chain carries TRBV27 and TRBJ2-1; D possibly corresponds to TRBD1 (6 bases). Deletions cut 5 bases from V and 3 bases from J, with 14 bases between. The CDR3 extends over 15 amino acids. CDR1 MNHEY and CDR2 SMNVEV come from the germline V gene (reference sequence). In DNA form, the CDR3 reads TGTGCCAGCAGTCCTAGACAGGTGCTCTACAATGAGCAGTTCTTC. Protein sequence: CASSPRQVLYNEQFF.

The chain carries TRBV7-3 and TRBJ2-1; D gene unclear. The CDR3 has 13 residues. V lost 6 bases, J lost 3 bases, and 9 bases lay in between. Per the germline V gene, CDR1 is SGHTA and CDR2 is FQGTGA. The CDR3 region is CASRLDIYNEQFF. The CDR3 DNA sequence: TGTGCCAGCAGACTTGACATCTACAATGAGCAGTTCTTC.

The chain employs TRBV3-1 and TRBJ2-1, with 10 bases matching TRBD2. V lost 11 bases and J lost 7; bases outside the gene matches: 23. The CDR3 has 18 residues. The germline V gene has CDR1 LGHDT and CDR2 YNNKEL (reference sequence). CDR3 region: CACTNGQTAGGPLNEQFF. DNA of the CDR3: TGTGCCTGCACCAACGGACAAACAGCGGGAGGGCCCTTGAATGAGCAGTTCTTC.

This rearrangement joins TRBV24-1 to TRBJ2-1; maybe TRBD1 (5 bases). V was shortened by 9 bases and J by 8 bases, with 13 bases between the two germline ends. The germline V gene encodes CDR1 KGHDR and CDR2 SFDVKD. The CDR3 is made up of 12 amino acids. CDR3 sequence reads: CATESRVDEQFF. CDR3 coding DNA: TGTGCCACCGAGAGCAGGGTTGATGAGCAGTTCTTC.

The rearrangement links TRBV6-5 to TRBJ2-1; tentatively, D is TRBD1 (7 bases). This CDR3 region has 13 residues. Germline-derived CDR1 and CDR2 are MNHEY and SVGAGI. Trimming took off 1 base at V and 8 bases at J, with 9 bases between the two ends. CDR3 sequence reads: CASSYFRGDEQFF. In DNA, the CDR3 is TGTGCCAGCAGTTACTTCAGGGGGGATGAGCAGTTCTTC.

The V call is TRBV7-2, the J call TRBJ1-5, with D maybe TRBD1 (6 bases). The CDR3 contains 13 residues. V was shortened by 5 bases and J by 5 bases, with 10 bases between the two germline ends. The germline V gene encodes CDR1 SGHTA and CDR2 FQGNSA. As DNA, the CDR3 is TGTGCCAGCAGCGGGACACTCGATCAGCCCCAGCATTTT. Encoded protein: CASSGTLDQPQHF.

The chain is built from TRBV7-2 and TRBJ1-2; the D gene is possibly TRBD1 (5 bases). CDR3 length equals 15 residues. Germline CDR1 is SGHTA and CDR2 is FQGNSA. Trimming removed 3 bases at V and 6 bases at J, with 17 bases between. This chain's CDR3 is CASSFRPRGLNGYTF. In nucleotides, the CDR3 is TGTGCCAGCAGCTTCCGACCAAGGGGACTCAATGGCTACACCTTC.

The chain carries TRBV20-1 and TRBJ2-7, with 11 bases aligning to TRBD2. Trimming removed 4 bases from V and 4 bases from J; junction bases left unmatched: 9. The CDR3 loop spans 15 amino acids. CDR1 DFQATT and CDR2 SNEGSKA come from the germline V gene (reference sequence). Written as DNA, the CDR3 is TGCAGTGCTATATACGGGACTAGCGGCCAATACGAGCAGTACTTC. Encoded protein: CSAIYGTSGQYEQYF.

This clonotype appeared a few times. V is TRBV28 and J is TRBJ2-1; TRBD2 matches 10 bases. Germline V gene lookup returns CDR1 MDHEN and CDR2 SYDVKM. Trimming took 5 bases from V and 0 from J; bases not matched to a gene: 4. The CDR3 spans 16 residues. The CDR3 DNA is TGTGCCAGCAGTCTATCTAGCGGGAGCTCCTACAATGAGCAGTTCTTC. Translating it yields CASSLSSGSSYNEQFF.

Only a few counts were recorded for this clonotype. This sequence joins TRBV29-1 and TRBJ1-1; 8 nucleotides agree with TRBD1. CDR3 length equals 13 residues. CDR1 SQVTM and CDR2 ANQGSEA come from the germline V gene. CDR3 sequence reads: CICRGPMNTEAFF. The CDR3 DNA reads as TGCATCTGCAGGGGGCCTATGAACACTGAAGCTTTCTTT.

This chain joins TRBV7-9 and TRBJ1-4, with 9 bases identical to TRBD1. The ends lost 3 bases at V and 7 bases at J; junction bases unmatched: 3. The CDR3 is 14 residues long. Germline CDR1 SEHNR, CDR2 FQNEAQ (reference sequence). DNA for the CDR3: TGTGCCAGCAGCTTTACAGGGGGCGGTGAAAAACTGTTTTTT. It codes for CASSFTGGGEKLFF. Drawing the rest from reference TRBV7-9 and TRBJ1-4, the complete variable domain is DTGVSQNPRHKITKRGQNVTFRCDPISEHNRLYWYRQTLGQGPEFLTYFQNEAQLEKSRLLSDRFSAERPKGSFSTLEIQRTEQGDSAMYLCASSFTGGGEKLFFGSGTQLSVL.